Below are 15 T cell receptor beta chains sequenced from a single sample in a study of shared clonotypes between healthy human individuals (dated by TCRdb to 2020 to 2022). For the CD8 naive samples, CD45RO-negative cells were positively selected for CCR7, yielding a CD45RA+CCR7+ population from which TemRA cells were excluded. Libraries were built with the immunoSEQ multiplex PCR assay. Imported from immuneACCESS, the table was reduced by TCRdb to in-frame sequences with V and J called. These copies leave out some clones; in studies compared against another copy, an unresolved V gene accounts for under half, and the cause of the remainder is not known. Within this sample are about 1,800,000 clones, with approximately 94% of them counted one time only. The ten largest account for around 1% of the sample. Sequencing input: naive CD8+ T cells sorted from blood. The cell subset or site label of this sample denotes: CD45RA+CCR7+. These receptors originate from a young man in good health.

The chain's CDR3 is CASSHLVGDRAIYGYTF. The CDR3 nucleotides are TGTGCCAGCAGTCACCTGGTGGGGGACAGGGCTATCTATGGCTACACCTTC. J is TRBJ1-2 and V is TRBV28; TRBD1 matches 9 bases. The V gene end was trimmed by 5 bases and the J gene end by 4 bases; junction bases not matched to a gene: 14. This CDR3 has 17 residues. Per the germline V gene, CDR1 is MDHEN and CDR2 is SYDVKM.

The V call is TRBV11-2, the J call TRBJ1-5; no definite D call. Trimming cost V 1 base and J 4 bases, with 5 bases left between them. This CDR3 is built from 13 residues. Per the germline V gene, CDR1 is SGHAT and CDR2 is FQNNGV. The CDR3 sequence: CASSLVLNQPQHF. DNA of the CDR3: TGTGCCAGCAGCTTAGTCCTAAATCAGCCCCAGCATTTT.

The chain joins TRBV15 to TRBJ2-7, with TRBD2 identical over 11 bases. V was clipped by 5 bases and J by 6 bases; unmatched bases: 9. The CDR3 runs to 15 residues. In germline, CDR1 is LNHNV, CDR2 YYDKDF (reference sequence). The DNA of the CDR3 is TGTGCCACCAGCTGGACTGGGACTAGCGGATCCGAGCAGTACTTC. The encoded protein is CATSWTGTSGSEQYF.

The chain joins TRBV5-6 to TRBJ2-7, with TRBD1 identical over 7 bases. Germline V gene sequence: CDR1 SGHDT, CDR2 YYEEEE. The CDR3 is 13 residues long. The V and J ends lost 4 bases and 7 bases, in that order; junction bases with no gene match: 8. CDR3 DNA: TGTGCCAGCAGCCCTGGGACAGCAAATGAGCAGTACTTC. Encoded protein: CASSPGTANEQYF.

This clone was seen a few times. The chain joins TRBV4-1 to TRBJ1-1; possibly TRBD1 for D (6 bases). V lost 4 bases to trimming and J lost 4 bases, with 13 bases between them. Germline V CDR1 and CDR2: MGHRA, YSYEKL. The CDR3 loop spans 14 amino acids. CDR3 sequence reads: CASSPRGEGTEAFF. As DNA, the CDR3 is TGCGCCAGCAGCCCCAGGGGCGAGGGCACTGAAGCTTTCTTT.

The chain couples TRBV9 to TRBJ1-1; D remains ambiguous. The CDR3 is made up of 11 amino acids. Trimming stripped 3 bases from V and 7 bases from J, with 7 bases between. Germline V gives CDR1 SGDLS, CDR2 YYNGEE. The chain's CDR3 is CASSDGVEAFF. The CDR3 bases are TGTGCCAGCAGCGACGGTGTTGAAGCTTTCTTT.

V usage is TRBV5-1 and J usage is TRBJ1-6, with TRBD1 matching over 7 bases. The CDR3 is 16 residues long. Germline CDR1 is SGHRS and CDR2 is YFSETQ. V lost 0 bases to trimming and J lost 7 bases; unmatched junction nucleotides: 7. CDR3 sequence reads: CASSLGWDSLNSPLHF. Written as DNA, the CDR3 is TGCGCCAGCAGCTTGGGCTGGGACAGCCTAAATTCACCCCTCCACTTT.

V and J are TRBV4-3 and TRBJ2-1; possibly TRBD2 for D (6 bases). The length of the CDR3 is 15 residues. With 0 bases removed from V and 7 bases from J, the gap between germline ends came to 13 bases. CDR1 and CDR2 (germline): LGHNA, YSLEER. CDR3 DNA: TGCGCCAGCAGCCAAGACGGGAGTTTGGGGAATGAGCAGTTCTTC. Residues: CASSQDGSLGNEQFF.

The V call is TRBV13, the J call TRBJ2-2; D is unresolved. The length of the CDR3 is 17 residues. CDR1 PRHDT and CDR2 FYEKMQ come from the germline V gene (reference sequence). Trimming left V 2 bases short and J 3 bases short, with 16 bases between. The CDR3 DNA reads as TGTGCCAGCAGCTTATCTCCCGACATTGGGGACACCGGGGAGCTGTTTTTT. As protein: CASSLSPDIGDTGELFF.

The V gene is TRBV4-3, the J gene TRBJ1-1; possible D gene TRBD1, 5 bases. The V gene lost 0 bases and the J gene lost 6 bases, with 14 bases spanning the gap. CDR1 LGHNA and CDR2 YSLEER come from the germline V gene. The CDR3 runs to 15 residues. In DNA form, the CDR3 reads TGCGCCAGCAGCCAAGATTTCGGGGGGTTTCCTGAAGCTTTCTTT. This gives the protein CASSQDFGGFPEAFF.

The chain couples TRBV18 to TRBJ2-7, with unresolved D. Trimming cost V 6 bases and J 0 bases, with 15 bases left between them. The germline V gene has CDR1 KGHSH and CDR2 LQKENI. This CDR3 region has 15 residues. The CDR3 protein is CASSYQRDNSYEQYF. In DNA form, the CDR3 reads TGTGCCAGCTCCTATCAAAGAGACAACTCCTACGAGCAGTACTTC. Combining the CDR3 with reference TRBV18 and TRBJ2-7 gives the whole variable domain NAGVMQNPRHLVRRRGQEARLRCSPMKGHSHVYWYRQLPEEGLKFMVYLQKENIIDESGMPKERFSAEFPKEGPSILRIQQVVRGDSAAYFCASSYQRDNSYEQYFGPGTRLTVT.

This clone has just one count. The chain combines TRBV7-9 with TRBJ1-5, with 7 bases fitting TRBD1. Per the germline V gene, CDR1 is SEHNR and CDR2 is FQNEAQ (reference sequence). The CDR3 runs 15 residues. V lost 5 bases, J lost 7 bases, and 11 bases stayed unmatched. Here the CDR3 DNA reads TGTGCCAGCAGCCAAGATGACAGGGACGGACAGCCCCAGCATTTT. Translated: CASSQDDRDGQPQHF. The variable domain in full, with the rest retrieved from reference TRBV7-9 and TRBJ1-5, is DTGVSQNPRHKITKRGQNVTFRCDPISEHNRLYWYRQTLGQGPEFLTYFQNEAQLEKSRLLSDRFSAERPKGSFSTLEIQRTEQGDSAMYLCASSQDDRDGQPQHFGDGTRLSIL.

This clone appeared a few times. A junction boundary mismatches the germline segment, possibly from a read error. This chain joins TRBV7-9 and TRBJ2-7; TRBD2 is a possible D gene (6 bases). There are 11 residues in the CDR3. The V gene's germline CDR1 is SEHNR and CDR2 FQNEAQ (reference sequence). CDR3 region: CAVEGSYEQYF. CDR3 nucleotides: TGCGCTGTGGAGGGTAGCTACGAGCAGTACTTC.

This clone was recorded only once. The V call is TRBV11-2, the J call TRBJ2-5; TRBD2 aligns across 8 bases. Trimming cost V 0 bases and J 1 base; bases outside gene matches: 10. The CDR3 has 18 amino acids. Germline V gene lookup returns CDR1 SGHAT and CDR2 FQNNGV. The CDR3 loop is CASSLDEALAGFQETQYF. CDR3 DNA sequence: TGTGCCAGCAGCTTAGATGAAGCCCTAGCGGGTTTCCAAGAGACCCAGTACTTC.

The CDR3 region has the DNA TGTGCCAGCAGCCGTCCCCTAGCGGGGTTAGGAACAGATACGCAGTATTTT. It is translated as CASSRPLAGLGTDTQYF. The rearrangement uses TRBV5-4 and TRBJ2-3, with 9 nucleotides matching TRBD2. The CDR3 sequence is 17 residues long. Germline V CDR1 and CDR2: SGHNT, YYREEE (reference sequence). The trim removed 4 bases at V and 3 bases at J, leaving 12 bases unmatched. The full variable domain, completed using reference TRBV5-4 and TRBJ2-3, is ETGVTQSPTHLIKTRGQQVTLRCSSQSGHNTVSWYQQALGQGPQFIFQYYREEENGRGNFPPRFSGLQFPNYSSELNVNALELDDSALYLCASSRPLAGLGTDTQYFGPGTRLTVL.